One and the same sample provided the 3 T cell receptor beta chains below, sequenced in a study of regulatory T cells in long-lasting Graves disease (dated by TCRdb to 2020 to 2023). The time point label for this specimen denotes: persistent/refractory GD, antithyroid drugs over 5 years with positive TRAb. RNA was extracted from PBMCs in TRIzol for both TCR sequencing and RNA sequencing. Library preparation employed multiplex PCR. The sequencer listed for this sample is Illumina HiSeq 4000. To build TCR beta libraries, CDR3 regions were amplified by Arm-PCR using iRepertoire HTBI primers. The public reads were run again by TCRdb, first through fastp at Q25 and then through MiXCR, and only productive beta chains were kept. One record per CDR3 amino acid sequence lists the most common genes and DNA. In all, the sample holds 350,000 to 450,000 distinct CDR3 sequences, and 20% to 25% of those were seen once. Of the sample, around a quarter is held by the ten largest clones.

The input for sequencing was peripheral blood mononuclear cells (PBMCs), taken when the disease was refractory, from a patient treated with antithyroid drugs. The receptor set was obtained from a woman aged 40 to 49 with Graves disease. Donor details come from another sample of the same person, matched by shared clones.

This clonotype appeared once. A much larger clone differs from this one at a single base, so this may be a read error. The rearrangement uses TRBV6-2 or TRBV6-3 and TRBJ2-5; 9 positions match TRBD1. The CDR3 length is 15 residues. Germline V gene data show CDR1 as MNHEY and CDR2 as SVGEGT. CDR3 residues: CASSELTGGQGTQYF. The CDR3 nucleotides are TGTGCCAGCAGTGAGCTAACAGGGGGCCAAGGGACCCAGTACTTC.

There are many counts of this clonotype. The V gene is TRBV28, the J gene TRBJ2-4; TRBD1 is a possible D gene (5 bases). V lost 3 bases, J lost 1 base, and 31 bases lay in between. The length of the CDR3 is 22 residues. From germline, CDR1 is MDHEN and CDR2 SYDVKM. The CDR3 nucleotides read TGTGCCAGCAGTTTCCCCTCATCCCGACTCTCCCAGACCTCAGGGGCCAAAAACATTCAGTACTTC. It translates to CASSFPSSRLSQTSGAKNIQYF.

The rearrangement uses TRBV18 and TRBJ1-6, with D unclear. This CDR3 comprises 15 residues. Germline CDR1 and CDR2: KGHSH and LQKENI. With 2 bases removed from V and 9 bases from J, the gap between germline ends came to 14 bases. The CDR3 bases are TGTGCCAGCTCACCAGATTCCTTAGGCATTTCACCCCTCCACTTT. The encoded protein is CASSPDSLGISPLHF.